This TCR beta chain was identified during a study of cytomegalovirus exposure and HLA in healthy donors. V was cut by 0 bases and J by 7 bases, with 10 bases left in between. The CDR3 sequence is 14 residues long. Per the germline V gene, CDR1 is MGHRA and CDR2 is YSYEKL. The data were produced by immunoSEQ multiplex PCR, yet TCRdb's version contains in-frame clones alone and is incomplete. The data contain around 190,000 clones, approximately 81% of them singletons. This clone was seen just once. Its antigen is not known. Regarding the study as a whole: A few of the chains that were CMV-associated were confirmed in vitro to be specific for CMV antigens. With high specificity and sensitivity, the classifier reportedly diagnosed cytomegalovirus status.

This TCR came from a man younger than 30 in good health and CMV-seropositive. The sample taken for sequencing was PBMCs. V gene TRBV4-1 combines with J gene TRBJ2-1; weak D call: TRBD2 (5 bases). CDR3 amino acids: CASSQDRERNEQFF. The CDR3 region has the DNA TGCGCCAGCAGCCAAGATCGGGAACGTAATGAGCAGTTCTTC.